This TCR beta chain was sequenced in a study of shared clonotypes between healthy human individuals. Whole-study context: CD4 naive and CD4 memory each took three plates per donor, while CD8 naive took two and CD8 memory one.

Study-level results: Shared across several donors were around 5% of the naive CD4 clonotypes.

With regard to this clone: The antigen remains undetermined.

Here immunoSEQ multiplex PCR was the method, and the copy in TCRdb shows in-frame clones only, minus some. Counted here are roughly 2.1 million clones, roughly 91% occurring once; the ten biggest clones make up more than 1.5%. Naive-designated CD8 cells lacked CD45RO, were positively enriched for CCR7, and omitted terminally differentiated effector memory CD45RA+ cells. V was trimmed by 7 bases and J by 0 bases, leaving 16 bases between them. Per the germline V gene, CDR1 is ENHRY and CDR2 is SYGVKD. The CDR3 loop spans 15 amino acids. The origin of this receptor is a man aged 18-30 years in good health. Some clones in this sample may be carry-over from other donors' samples. The sample was naive CD8+ T cells from PBMCs. The chain has TRBV10-3 and TRBJ2-7; D is unclear. The CDR3 nucleotides read TGTGCCATCACCCCCGGATCGGCATACTCCTACGAGCAGTACTTC. This encodes CAITPGSAYSYEQYF.